This TCR beta chain came from a study of OX40 agonist ivuxolimab in advanced cancers. Across the whole study: The study treated patients with ivuxolimab, an agonistic anti-OX40 (CD134) antibody. Prior therapy, whether anti-PD-1, anti-PD-L1 or anti-CTLA-4, was allowed, and roughly 40% had some. General observations from the study: There was clonal expansion of CD4+ and CD8+ blood T cells by week 6 at 0.1 to 3.0 mg/kg.

Method: immunoSEQ multiplex PCR; TCRdb's copy keeps in-frame clones and lacks some. The sample shows tens of thousands of clones, approximately 80% of them seen only once. Worth noting for this clone: Its antigen is as yet unknown.

Peripheral blood came from all dose cohorts at three timepoints. The sequences come from CD4+ or CD8+ T cells sorted from blood, collected in a trial of the OX40 agonist ivuxolimab. The clonotype was recovered from an adult with an advanced solid tumor such as melanoma, head and neck, liver or kidney cancer.

CDR3: CATSRGGGELFF. The DNA of the CDR3 is TGTGCCACCAGCAGAGGTGGCGGGGAGCTGTTTTTT. This chain uses TRBV15 with TRBJ2-2; D not resolved. Trimming took 1 base from V and 7 from J, leaving 4 bases between them. CDR1 is LNHNV, CDR2 YYDKDF, per germline (reference sequence). There are 12 residues in the CDR3. Based on the CDR3 plus reference TRBV15 and TRBJ2-2, the full variable domain is DAMVIQNPRYQVTQFGKPVTLSCSQTLNHNVMYWYQQKSSQAPKLLFHYYDKDFNNEADTPDNFQSRRPNTSFCFLDIRSPGLGDTAMYLCATSRGGGELFFGEGSRLTVL.